Below are 15 T cell receptor beta chains sequenced from a single sample in a study of regulatory T cells in long-lasting Graves disease. Both iRepertoire HTBI primers and Arm-PCR of CDR3 regions were used to build the TCR beta libraries. TCRdb analysed the multiplex PCR reads with MiXCR anew, one entry per CDR3 protein. The table includes approximately 400,000 distinct CDR3 sequences, 23% detected once. Documented time point: persistent/refractory GD, antithyroid drugs over 5 years with positive TRAb. The TCR library used RNA extracted from PBMCs. The sequencing used peripheral blood mononuclear cells (PBMCs), collected when the disease was refractory, from a patient treated with antithyroid drugs. The receptors shown here come from a female donor with Graves disease.

This sequence joins TRBV11-2 and TRBJ1-3, with 12 bases fitting TRBD1. Germline assignment: CDR1 SGHAT and CDR2 FQNNGV. This CDR3 comprises 20 residues. V shed 1 base and J 0 bases; nucleotides not matched to a gene: 10. The CDR3 is CASSLANWGTGGLSGNTIYF. Here the CDR3 DNA reads TGTGCCAGCAGCTTAGCCAACTGGGGGACAGGGGGCCTCTCTGGAAACACCATATATTTT.

This clonotype was seen at least ten times. The chain combines TRBV15 with TRBJ1-1; D ambiguous. This CDR3 has 14 amino acids. Germline CDR1 and CDR2: LNHNV and YYDKDF (reference sequence). V shed 0 bases and J shed 1 base, with 6 bases lying between them. CDR3 amino acids: CATSRDRRNTEAFF. Written as DNA, the CDR3 is TGTGCCACCAGCAGAGATAGGAGGAACACTGAAGCTTTCTTT. The variable domain in full, with the rest retrieved from reference TRBV15 and TRBJ1-1, is DAMVIQNPRYQVTQFGKPVTLSCSQTLNHNVMYWYQQKSSQAPKLLFHYYDKDFNNEADTPDNFQSRRPNTSFCFLDIRSPGLGDTAMYLCATSRDRRNTEAFFGQGTRLTVV.

This clonotype was seen a few times. V and J are TRBV5-1 and TRBJ2-7, with 14 bases fitting TRBD2. The ends lost 4 bases at V and 7 bases at J; junction bases unmatched: 7. The CDR3 totals 15 residues. CDR1 and CDR2 (germline): SGHRS, YFSETQ. CDR3 nucleotide sequence: TGCGCCAGCAGCAAGGGACTAGCGGGAGTATGGGAGCAGTACTTC. This gives the protein CASSKGLAGVWEQYF.

The chain joins TRBV6-1 to TRBJ2-7, with D perhaps TRBD1 or TRBD2 (5 bases each). The CDR3 is 14 amino acids. V gave up 8 bases and J gave up 7 bases, with 21 bases separating them. Germline V gene sequence: CDR1 MNHNS, CDR2 SASEGT. The CDR3 is CASGGAAPGREQYF. The CDR3 nucleotides are TGTGCCAGCGGTGGCGCGGCCCCGGGACGGGAGCAGTACTTC.

This clonotype was detected many times. The CDR3 is CATSRDRFGRATGELFF. In DNA, the CDR3 is TGTGCCACCAGCAGAGATCGCTTTGGGCGGGCCACCGGGGAGCTGTTTTTT. The chain has TRBV15 and TRBJ2-2; D may be TRBD2 (5 bases). Deletions cut 0 bases from V and 4 bases from J, with 15 bases between. There are 17 residues in the CDR3. The V gene's germline CDR1 is LNHNV and CDR2 YYDKDF (reference sequence).

This chain connects TRBV5-1 to TRBJ2-3, with 11 positions matching TRBD1. The CDR3 covers 16 residues. After removal of 4 bases from V and 8 bases from J, the junction contained 12 bases not matched to a gene. Germline V gene lookup returns CDR1 SGHRS and CDR2 YFSETQ. CDR3 residues: CASSPKDGQGAVTQYF. CDR3 sequence (DNA): TGCGCCAGCAGCCCAAAAGACGGACAGGGGGCGGTTACGCAGTATTTT.

In its sample, this clonotype was seen many times. This chain connects TRBV28 to TRBJ2-7; TRBD2 might be the D (7 bases). CDR1 is MDHEN and CDR2 is SYDVKM in the germline V gene. Trimming cost V 6 bases and J 2 bases, with 17 bases left between them. The CDR3 runs 15 residues. As DNA, the CDR3 is TGTGCCAGCAGCCCGTGGGGGGGCACTCCCTACGAGCAGTACTTC. Its protein product is CASSPWGGTPYEQYF.

The V call is TRBV5-4, the J call TRBJ1-1; D possibly corresponds to TRBD1 (5 bases). The CDR3 runs 16 residues. Germline V gene sequence: CDR1 SGHNT, CDR2 YYREEE (reference sequence). Trimming shortened V by 4 bases and J by 1 base, and 17 bases separated the two germline ends. The CDR3 nucleotides read TGTGCCAGCAGCGTGCATAGAGGTCAGGGGAACACTGAAGCTTTCTTT. Protein: CASSVHRGQGNTEAFF.

This clonotype came up a few times. This chain links TRBV30 with TRBJ2-7, with TRBD2 matching over 8 bases. This CDR3 has 13 residues. V lost 3 bases, J lost 4 bases, and 5 bases stayed unmatched. Germline CDR1 is GTSNPN and CDR2 is SVGIG (reference sequence). The CDR3 DNA follows: TGTGCCTGGAGCGGGGGGGCAGGGTACGAGCAGTACTTC. It translates to CAWSGGAGYEQYF.

V is TRBV7-9 and J is TRBJ1-6; a possible D gene is TRBD1 (5 bases). V was trimmed by 7 bases and J by 7 bases, leaving 14 bases between them. The CDR3 length is 14 residues. Per the germline V gene, CDR1 is SEHNR and CDR2 is FQNEAQ (reference sequence). In nucleotides, the CDR3 is TGTGCCAGCACCCCGCGGGGGTACAATTCACCCCTCCACTTT. It is translated as CASTPRGYNSPLHF.

Only a few counts were recorded for this clonotype. The chain uses TRBV7-9 and TRBJ1-2, with D possibly being TRBD1 (5 bases). The CDR3 is 14 residues long. With 5 bases removed from V and 4 bases from J, the gap between germline ends came to 14 bases. Germline CDR1 SEHNR, CDR2 FQNEAQ (reference sequence). The DNA of the CDR3 is TGTGCCAGCAGCCGACAGACAGCAATCTATGGCTACACCTTC. This translates into CASSRQTAIYGYTF.

The chain links TRBV28 to TRBJ1-6; the D gene is possibly TRBD1 (6 bases). Trimming cost V 7 bases and J 6 bases, with 16 bases left between them. The CDR3 contains 15 residues. Germline V gene sequence: CDR1 MDHEN, CDR2 SYDVKM. The CDR3 DNA is TGTGCCAGCAACACAGGGTGGTCGTCTAATTCACCCCTCCACTTT. As protein: CASNTGWSSNSPLHF. Based on the CDR3 plus reference TRBV28 and TRBJ1-6, the full variable domain is DVKVTQSSRYLVKRTGEKVFLECVQDMDHENMFWYRQDPGLGLRLIYFSYDVKMKEKGDIPEGYSVSREKKERFSLILESASTNQTSMYLCASNTGWSSNSPLHFGNGTRLTVT.

This clonotype was observed at least ten times. The V gene is TRBV6-1, the J gene TRBJ2-6; no clear D. The V gene lost 9 bases and the J gene lost 1 base, with 7 bases spanning the gap. Germline lookup yields CDR1 MNHNS and CDR2 SASEGT. The CDR3 runs 13 residues. This CDR3 is CASRNSGANVLTF. Here the CDR3 DNA reads TGTGCCAGTCGTAATTCTGGGGCCAACGTCCTGACTTTC.

This clonotype was seen more than once but under ten times. This chain links TRBV10-3 with TRBJ1-1, with D uncertain. V gave up 0 bases and J gave up 6 bases, with 8 bases separating them. Germline CDR1 ENHRY, CDR2 SYGVKD. The CDR3 has 13 residues. CDR3 amino acids: CAISESSGSEAFF. The CDR3 DNA is TGTGCCATCAGTGAGTCGTCTGGGTCTGAAGCTTTCTTT.

As DNA, the CDR3 is TGTGCCAGCAGCCGGGACAGGGCCCCTGAAGCTTTCTTT. This codes for CASSRDRAPEAFF. The chain recombines TRBV2 with TRBJ1-1; TRBD1 aligns across 9 bases. This CDR3 has 13 amino acids. J lost 6 bases, V lost 6 bases, and 5 bases had no gene match. Germline V gives CDR1 SNHLY, CDR2 FYNNEI.